One sample yielded the 24 T cell receptor beta chains listed below, sequenced in a study of blood T cell repertoires in COVID-19. Sequenced by immunoSEQ multiplex PCR; TCRdb stores in-frame clones only, minus some. Found here are 400,000 or so clones, over 75% of them singletons; the top ten hold about 2.1%. The sequencing input was PBMCs or T cells enriched from blood (not recorded which). The receptors were gathered from a man between 35 and 55 years old in a cohort exposed to, infected with or recovered from COVID-19 (not recorded which).

The chain is built from TRBV12-3 or TRBV12-4 and TRBJ2-1; no definite D call. The CDR3 has 11 amino acids. Trimming pared 6 bases from V and 4 bases from J, leaving 4 bases between. Here the CDR3 reads CASSLYNEQFF. The CDR3, as DNA: TGTGCCAGCAGCCTATACAATGAGCAGTTCTTC.

The chain combines TRBV23-1 with TRBJ1-2, with D maybe TRBD1 (6 bases). TRBV23-1 is filed as an ORF, its function uncertain. This CDR3 contains 17 residues. V was cut by 2 bases and J by 5 bases, with 21 bases left in between. In DNA, the CDR3 is TGCGCCAGCAGTCAAATATACAGGGTGGGGAATTCTTATGGCTACACCTTC. It specifies CASSQIYRVGNSYGYTF.

The sample holds one count of this clone. The chain joins TRBV7-2 to TRBJ1-2; 12 bases align to TRBD1. This CDR3 spans 14 amino acids. With V trimmed by 4 bases and J by 12 bases, 9 bases remained unmatched. CDR1 is SGHTA, CDR2 FQGNSA, per germline. The CDR3 here is CASSWLGQGAIHTF. Written as DNA, the CDR3 is TGTGCCAGCAGCTGGCTGGGACAGGGGGCGATTCACACCTTC.

This clone came up once. The V and J genes are TRBV5-1 and TRBJ2-1, with 7 positions matching TRBD2. CDR1 is SGHRS and CDR2 is YFSETQ in the germline V gene. The CDR3 is made up of 17 amino acids. V lost 5 bases to trimming and J lost 7 bases; unmatched junction nucleotides: 18. CDR3 nucleotides: TGCGCCAGCAGTCACAGCTCCGGGACTATGTACGGGAATGAGCAGTTCTTC. Translation gives CASSHSSGTMYGNEQFF.

J is TRBJ2-3 and V is TRBV28; D is uncertain. V lost 2 bases, J lost 1 base, and 7 bases lay in between. This CDR3 contains 14 residues. Germline loops: CDR1 MDHEN, CDR2 SYDVKM. The CDR3 sequence: CASSLLQGTDTQYF. CDR3 DNA: TGTGCCAGCAGTTTACTCCAGGGCACAGATACGCAGTATTTT.

This clone has a single count. The chain has TRBV24-1 and TRBJ2-5; weak D call: TRBD1 (6 bases). Per germline, CDR1 KGHDR and CDR2 SFDVKD. The CDR3 is made up of 13 amino acids. V gave up 6 bases and J gave up 4 bases, with 11 bases separating them. The CDR3 DNA follows: TGTGCCACCAGTTCGACAGGACGAGAGACCCAGTACTTC. This codes for CATSSTGRETQYF.

The chain employs TRBV27 and TRBJ2-7, with 7 nucleotides matching TRBD1. Trimming removed 4 bases from V and 4 bases from J; junction bases left unmatched: 10. The CDR3 runs 15 residues. Germline values: CDR1 MNHEY, CDR2 SMNVEV (reference sequence). The CDR3 loop reads CASSSPPTGSYEQYF. For the CDR3, the DNA is TGTGCCAGCAGTTCACCCCCGACAGGGTCGTACGAGCAGTACTTC.

The chain combines TRBV18 with TRBJ2-7; D may be TRBD2 (6 bases). The germline gives CDR1 KGHSH, CDR2 LQKENI. V gave up 6 bases and J gave up 6 bases, with 12 bases separating them. CDR3 length equals 12 residues. In nucleotides, the CDR3 is TGTGCCAGCTCTCCCGGGAGAAGCGAGCAGTACTTC. Residues: CASSPGRSEQYF.

There are a few counts of this clone. CDR3 amino acids: CASSIGTGGQPQHF. In nucleotides, the CDR3 is TGCGCCAGCAGCATAGGGACAGGGGGACAGCCCCAGCATTTT. J is TRBJ1-5 and V is TRBV5-1; 11 bases are shared with TRBD1. The CDR3 spans 14 residues. The junction had 4 bases not matched to a gene; V was cut back by 4 bases and J by 7 bases. Germline CDR1 and CDR2: SGHRS and YFSETQ.

This chain connects TRBV5-1 to TRBJ2-3; D not certain. This CDR3 comprises 13 residues. With 2 bases removed from V and 7 bases from J, the gap between germline ends came to 11 bases. Germline assignment: CDR1 SGHRS and CDR2 YFSETQ. As DNA, the CDR3 is TGCGCCAGCAGCTTTGAGTTCTTGAATACGCAGTATTTT. Translation: CASSFEFLNTQYF.

The chain uses TRBV4-1 and TRBJ1-5, with D possibly being TRBD1 (5 bases). The V and J ends lost 4 bases and 0 bases respectively, with 10 bases between them. The CDR3 contains 15 residues. The V gene's germline CDR1 is MGHRA and CDR2 YSYEKL. CDR3 sequence: CASSRGEDSNQPQHF. CDR3 nucleotide sequence: TGCGCCAGCAGCCGAGGGGAGGATAGCAATCAGCCCCAGCATTTT.

The J gene is TRBJ2-4, the V gene TRBV20-1; no firm D call. This CDR3 is built from 13 residues. The V end was cut by 3 bases, the J end by 1 base, with 7 bases between. Per the germline V gene, CDR1 is DFQATT and CDR2 is SNEGSKA (reference sequence). The CDR3 sequence: CSASFRAKNIQYF. The CDR3 DNA sequence: TGCAGTGCTAGTTTCAGGGCCAAAAACATTCAGTACTTC.

The V call is TRBV28, the J call TRBJ1-2, with D possibly being TRBD1 (5 bases). The V gene's germline CDR1 is MDHEN and CDR2 SYDVKM. V was cut by 4 bases and J by 10 bases, with 10 bases left in between. The CDR3 is made up of 11 amino acids. The CDR3 DNA is TGTGCCAGCAGTTCGGGGGGAATCTACACCTTC. This codes for CASSSGGIYTF.

The CDR3 region is CAWSVGTYEQYF. CDR3 in DNA: TGTGCCTGGAGTGTGGGCACCTACGAGCAGTACTTC. The rearrangement uses TRBV30 and TRBJ2-7; D not certain. With 0 bases removed from V and 2 bases from J, the gap between germline ends came to 5 bases. CDR1 is GTSNPN and CDR2 is SVGIG in the germline V gene (reference sequence). CDR3 length: 12 residues.

This sequence joins TRBV27 and TRBJ2-2; D perhaps matches TRBD1 (5 bases). CDR1 MNHEY and CDR2 SMNVEV come from the germline V gene (reference sequence). CDR3 size: 12 residues. Trimming left V 5 bases short and J 7 bases short, with 8 bases between. The chain's CDR3 is CASSHRGGELFF. Written as DNA, the CDR3 is TGTGCCAGCAGTCATAGGGGCGGGGAGCTGTTTTTT.

The chain carries TRBV7-9 and TRBJ2-7; D gene ambiguous. The V end lost 0 bases, the J end lost 3 bases, and 9 bases lay between the germline ends. Germline CDR1 SEHNR, CDR2 FQNEAQ (reference sequence). The CDR3 consists of 14 residues. CDR3 in DNA: TGTGCCAGCAGCTTAGCGCAGGCTCGCTACGAGCAGTACTTC. This codes for CASSLAQARYEQYF. Together with reference TRBV7-9 and TRBJ2-7, the CDR3 gives the full variable domain: DTGVSQNPRHKITKRGQNVTFRCDPISEHNRLYWYRQTLGQGPEFLTYFQNEAQLEKSRLLSDRFSAERPKGSFSTLEIQRTEQGDSAMYLCASSLAQARYEQYFGPGTRLTVT.

The chain recombines TRBV11-2 with TRBJ2-7; TRBD2 matches 12 bases. Germline CDR1 reads SGHAT; CDR2 reads FQNNGV. This CDR3 spans 18 amino acids. Trimming cost V 3 bases and J 0 bases; bases outside gene matches: 9. CDR3 DNA: TGTGCCAGCAGCTTCCCGGGACTAGCGGGTTCCTACTCCTACGAGCAGTACTTC. Translated, it gives CASSFPGLAGSYSYEQYF.

This clone was observed once. This CDR3 is also generated by other DNA sequences in the sample. This chain joins TRBV27 and TRBJ1-5; D is unresolved. This CDR3 has 14 residues. CDR1 MNHEY and CDR2 SMNVEV come from the germline V gene (reference sequence). V was clipped by 2 bases and J by 2 bases, with 7 bases between them. CDR3 sequence: CASSLRQGNQPQHF. CDR3 bases: TGTGCCAGCAGTTTACGTCAGGGCAATCAGCCCCAGCATTTT.

The chain joins TRBV3-1 (or the pseudogene TRBV3-2) to TRBJ2-5; the match to TRBD2 covers 10 bases. V lost 1 base, J lost 5 bases, and 4 bases stayed unmatched. The germline gives CDR1 LGHDT, CDR2 YNNKEL (reference sequence). This CDR3 has 15 residues. CDR3 amino acids: CASSQGLAGAETQYF. In DNA, the CDR3 is TGTGCCAGCAGCCAAGGGCTAGCGGGAGCTGAGACCCAGTACTTC.

The CDR3 DNA reads TGTGCCACCAGGGAACAGGGGGCTGGGGATGAGCAGTTCTTC. This gives the protein CATREQGAGDEQFF. The chain links TRBV24-1 to TRBJ2-1, with 9 positions matching TRBD1. V gave up 7 bases and J gave up 8 bases; unmatched junction bases: 8. CDR3 size: 14 residues. Per the germline V gene, CDR1 is KGHDR and CDR2 is SFDVKD.

The chain is built from TRBV11-2 and TRBJ1-5; D uncertain. The V and J ends lost 4 bases and 3 bases respectively, with 7 bases between them. This CDR3 is built from 13 residues. CDR1 is SGHAT, CDR2 FQNNGV, per germline. DNA of the CDR3: TGTGCCAGCAGCTGGCAGGACAATCAGCCCCAGCATTTT. Translated, it gives CASSWQDNQPQHF. The variable domain in full, with the rest retrieved from reference TRBV11-2 and TRBJ1-5, is EAGVAQSPRYKIIEKRQSVAFWCNPISGHATLYWYQQILGQGPKLLIQFQNNGVVDDSQLPKDRFSAERLKGVDSTLKIQPAKLEDSAVYLCASSWQDNQPQHFGDGTRLSIL.

This clone was counted a few times. The chain combines TRBV5-1 with TRBJ2-7, with D tentatively TRBD2 (6 bases). Germline V lookup: CDR1 SGHRS, CDR2 YFSETQ. CDR3 length equals 15 residues. Trimming stripped 3 bases from V and 7 bases from J, with 20 bases between. The CDR3 region has the DNA TGCGCCAGCAGCTCGGGACTTCCCCAACTATGGGAGCAGTACTTC. It yields the protein CASSSGLPQLWEQYF.

The rearrangement uses TRBV6-6 and TRBJ2-1; 13 nucleotides line up with TRBD2. The CDR3 runs to 13 residues. In germline, CDR1 is MNHNY, CDR2 SVGAGI (reference sequence). V trimming: 5 bases; J trimming: 11 bases; junction bases outside the gene matches: 3. CDR3 bases: TGTGCCAGCAGTCCCGGGACTAGCGGGAAGCAGTTCTTC. This encodes CASSPGTSGKQFF.

This chain joins TRBV5-1 and TRBJ2-6, with 8 positions matching TRBD1. The CDR3 totals 18 residues. CDR1 and CDR2 from the germline V gene are SGHRS and YFSETQ. The junction had 6 bases not matched to a gene; V was cut back by 1 base and J by 0 bases. The CDR3: CASSLKTGAVSGANVLTF. Written as DNA, the CDR3 is TGCGCCAGCAGCTTGAAGACAGGGGCGGTCTCTGGGGCCAACGTCCTGACTTTC.